This T cell receptor beta chain was sequenced in a study of CD8 T cells in ankylosing spondylitis (dated by TCRdb to 2015 to 2018). Concerning the study at large: T cell receptor beta repertoires were profiled in healthy donors and ankylosing spondylitis patients so that disease-linked TCR variants could be found. Samples of peripheral blood were taken, and for ankylosing spondylitis patients, synovial fluid was collected as well. The full study cohort was made up of roughly 25 ankylosing spondylitis patients and around 100 healthy donors.

For sequencing, an Illumina HiSeq 2500 was employed. Quantitative 5'-RACE with molecular barcodes was used to prepare TCR beta libraries. Regarding the original processing steps: A new computational method, built on a probabilistic model of VDJ rearrangement, was used to identify disease-linked TCR variants. The raw public reads went through TCRdb reprocessing: fastp at Q25, MiXCR clone calling, in-frame beta chains kept. Each entry merges the rows of one CDR3 protein and shows their most common DNA and genes. TCRdb, not the original authors, processed these V and J calls. The sample contains some 700,000 distinct CDR3 sequences, over 15% of them found a single time. Around a fifth of the sample lies in the top ten. This clonotype was seen only a few times. Its antigen target is currently unknown. Base qualities are not recorded, but no much larger clone differs from it by a single base. Overall results and qualifications from the work: The disease-linked clones were reported to be significantly enriched in matched synovial fluid samples from ankylosing spondylitis patients. The disease-linked clones showed a CD8+ phenotype and occurred at relatively low frequencies in peripheral blood. Some motif variants had previously been reported in the synovial fluid and blood of reactive arthritis patients, which suggests shared mechanisms of disease initiation. Blood from ankylosing spondylitis patients appeared to be characterized by a TCR beta motif composed of 7 to 9 highly homologous amino acid variants.

Between the V and J ends, shortened by 6 bases and 4 bases respectively, the junction contains 12 bases. Counted from cysteine to phenylalanine, this CDR3 has 13 amino acids. The CDR3 DNA has 39 bases and is translated from base 1. The germline V gene (reference sequence) provides CDR1 DFQATT and CDR2 SNEGSKA. Here the chain combines TRBV20-1 and TRBJ2-2; the D gene assignment is ambiguous. The TCR comes from a male donor with ankylosing spondylitis. Sample: blood, either unsorted or a sorted T cell fraction (not recorded which). The CDR3 amino acid sequence is: CSAPPKGTGELFF. The DNA reads TGCAGTGCCCCACCAAAGGGCACCGGGGAGCTGTTTTTT.